Following are 20 T cell receptor beta chains from one sample sequenced in a study of post-analysis software for immune sequencing data. Study results and caveats: Controls had lower frequencies than patients of 4 or 5 TRBV segments, which included TRBV5-6, TRBV5-1 and TRBV20-1.

Presence of unique molecular identifiers characterized the TCR beta cDNA libraries. TCRdb redid the calling of the PCR reads with MiXCR, one entry per CDR3 protein. The sample lists 750,000 to 950,000 distinct CDR3 sequences; about 50% were seen once. Their antigens remain unidentified. The sequencing sample was made of blood. The receptor set was obtained from a girl aged 5-17 years with multiple sclerosis.

This clonotype was seen only a few times. The V call is TRBV7-2, the J call TRBJ2-4, with 7 bases identical to TRBD2. The DNA end favors TRBJ2-7, so the J call may be wrong. The CDR3 runs 15 residues. From germline, CDR1 is SGHTA and CDR2 FQGNSA. The CDR3 DNA reads as TGTGCCAGCAGCTTAGAAGGTTCTAGCGGATACGAGCAGTACTTC. Translation: CASSLEGSSGYEQYF.

The chain is built from TRBV29-1 and TRBJ2-5, with D perhaps matching TRBD1 or TRBD2 (5 bases each). The V end lost 2 bases, the J end lost 4 bases, and 11 bases lay between the germline ends. The germline CDR1 and CDR2 sequences are SQVTM and ANQGSEA. The CDR3 length is 13 residues. The CDR3 region is CSVERVGGETQYF. The CDR3 bases are TGCAGCGTTGAAAGGGTTGGGGGAGAGACCCAGTACTTC.

The V call is TRBV6-6, the J call TRBJ2-7; D not resolved. V gave up 6 bases and J gave up 2 bases, with 5 bases separating them. This CDR3 is 11 amino acids long. Germline values: CDR1 MNHNY, CDR2 SVGAGI (reference sequence). The chain's CDR3 is CASRRTYEQYF. DNA for the CDR3: TGTGCCAGCAGACGAACCTACGAGCAGTACTTC.

Only a few counts were recorded for this clonotype. This chain uses TRBV20-1 with TRBJ2-1; 8 nucleotides agree with TRBD2. The CDR3 totals 16 residues. Looked up from germline, CDR1 is DFQATT and CDR2 is SNEGSKA (reference sequence). The V and J ends lost 5 bases and 2 bases, in that order; junction bases with no gene match: 11. The CDR3 is CSAPNSASGPYNEQFF. The DNA of the CDR3 is TGCAGTGCTCCCAATTCGGCTAGCGGGCCCTACAATGAGCAGTTCTTC.

This clonotype occurred a few times. The chain carries TRBV6-5 and TRBJ2-4; D tentatively fits TRBD1 or TRBD2 (5 bases each). The closer fit of TRBJ2-7 to the DNA end suggests the J call may be wrong. This CDR3 has 12 residues. Germline V gene lookup returns CDR1 MNHEY and CDR2 SVGAGI. CDR3 nucleotide sequence: TGTGCCAGCCAGGGACGGAACTACGAGCAGTACTTC. Amino acid sequence: CASQGRNYEQYF.

DNA for the CDR3: TGTGCCAGCAGCCAAGCTCCGACAGGGATTAGCACAGATACGCAGTATTTT. Protein product: CASSQAPTGISTDTQYF. V is TRBV9 and J is TRBJ2-3; 7 nucleotides agree with TRBD1. There are 17 residues in the CDR3. Germline V gives CDR1 SGDLS, CDR2 YYNGEE. V lost 4 bases, J lost 0 bases, and 11 bases stayed unmatched.

The V and J genes are TRBV4-1 and TRBJ2-3; D may be TRBD2 (5 bases). V shed 0 bases and J shed 0 bases, with 13 bases lying between them. The germline gives CDR1 MGHRA, CDR2 YSYEKL. This CDR3 has 17 amino acids. This CDR3 reads CASSQDRSGVSTDTQYF. In DNA form, the CDR3 reads TGCGCCAGCAGCCAAGATCGATCCGGGGTTAGCACAGATACGCAGTATTTT.

The rearrangement uses TRBV7-2 and TRBJ2-5; 11 bases line up with TRBD2. CDR3 length equals 14 residues. Trimming removed 2 bases from V and 11 bases from J; junction bases left unmatched: 7. Germline-derived CDR1 and CDR2 are SGHTA and FQGNSA. The CDR3 region is CASSLFSGRAKQYF. As DNA, the CDR3 is TGTGCCAGCAGCTTATTTAGCGGGAGGGCCAAACAGTACTTC.

The chain recombines TRBV20-1 with TRBJ1-1; D is ambiguous. Germline values: CDR1 DFQATT, CDR2 SNEGSKA (reference sequence). With 2 bases removed from V and 0 bases from J, the gap between germline ends came to 19 bases. The CDR3 sequence is 17 residues long. The CDR3 nucleotides are TGCAGTGCTAGACCGAACCACGAACACCTACTGAACACTGAAGCTTTCTTT. It yields the protein CSARPNHEHLLNTEAFF.

The V and J genes are TRBV6-1 and TRBJ2-4, with 13 bases fitting TRBD2. This CDR3 spans 18 amino acids. Unmatched junction bases numbered 3, after V lost 0 bases and J lost 1 base. Germline assignment: CDR1 MNHNS and CDR2 SASEGT. CDR3 in amino acids: CASSEATSGRRAKNIQYF. The CDR3 bases are TGTGCCAGCAGTGAAGCGACTAGCGGGAGGCGCGCCAAAAACATTCAGTACTTC.

The V call is TRBV9, the J call TRBJ2-6; tentative D call: TRBD1 (6 bases). CDR3 length: 16 amino acids. The V gene's germline CDR1 is SGDLS and CDR2 YYNGEE. The V end was cut by 4 bases, the J end by 2 bases, with 13 bases between. CDR3 sequence: CASSPRQEAGANVLTF. CDR3 nucleotides: TGTGCCAGCAGCCCCCGACAGGAAGCTGGGGCCAACGTCCTGACTTTC.

A single count supports this clonotype. The chain joins TRBV20-1 to TRBJ2-3, with 9 bases matching TRBD2. Trimming cost V 2 bases and J 0 bases; bases outside gene matches: 3. CDR3 size: 15 residues. In germline, CDR1 is DFQATT, CDR2 SNEGSKA (reference sequence). CDR3 protein: CSARSSGSSTDTQYF. The DNA of the CDR3 is TGCAGTGCTAGAAGTAGCGGGAGTAGCACAGATACGCAGTATTTT.

The rearrangement joins TRBV6-2 or TRBV6-3 to TRBJ2-3, with D perhaps matching TRBD2 (6 bases). Trimming left V 7 bases short and J 9 bases short, with 14 bases between. CDR3 size: 12 residues. In germline, CDR1 is MNHEY, CDR2 SVGEGT. The chain's CDR3 is CASTGWRDTQYF. CDR3 coding DNA: TGTGCCAGCACTGGATGGCGGGACACGCAGTATTTT.

The V gene is TRBV3-1, the J gene TRBJ2-7, with D possibly being TRBD1 or TRBD2 (5 bases each). Germline assignment: CDR1 LGHDT and CDR2 YNNKEL (reference sequence). The CDR3 is made up of 15 amino acids. The germline V and J ends were trimmed by 2 bases and 5 bases, with 16 bases remaining between them. The CDR3 is CASSQYGTPPDEQYF. The CDR3 DNA sequence: TGTGCCAGCAGCCAATACGGGACCCCTCCCGACGAGCAGTACTTC.

The chain uses TRBV3-1 and TRBJ1-2; D is perhaps TRBD1 (5 bases). The V gene's germline CDR1 is LGHDT and CDR2 YNNKEL (reference sequence). Trimming left V 3 bases short and J 3 bases short, with 5 bases between. The CDR3 contains 12 residues. In nucleotides, the CDR3 is TGTGCCAGCAGCCAGACAGACTATGGCTACACCTTC. Protein product: CASSQTDYGYTF.

The chain joins TRBV12-5 to TRBJ2-7; possibly TRBD1 for D (5 bases). The CDR3 is 13 amino acids. V gave up 6 bases and J gave up 2 bases, with 11 bases separating them. Germline CDR1 reads LGHNT; CDR2 reads FRNRAP. For the CDR3, the DNA is TGTGCTAGTGGAAGTCAGGGCCCCTACGAGCAGTACTTC. Translated: CASGSQGPYEQYF.

This clonotype was counted only a few times. V and J are TRBV6-6 and TRBJ1-2, with no clear D. The V and J ends lost 6 bases and 4 bases respectively, with 9 bases between them. The CDR3 sequence is 12 residues long. Germline-derived CDR1 and CDR2 are MNHNY and SVGAGI (reference sequence). The CDR3 DNA is TGTGCCAGCAGAACACTGCGCTATGGCTACACCTTC. Translating gives CASRTLRYGYTF.

As to this clonotype: At one end the junction does not follow the germline gene, possibly because of a read error. The CDR3 here is CASSLDVTRFEAFF. CDR3 DNA: TGTGCCAGCAGCTTAGATGTAACCCGCTTTGAAGCTTTTTTT. This chain connects TRBV11-2 to TRBJ1-1; no clear D gene. Germline V gene data show CDR1 as SGHAT and CDR2 as FQNNGV. The CDR3 contains 14 residues.

This clonotype has at least ten counts. The chain combines TRBV12-3 or TRBV12-4 with TRBJ2-3; D is uncertain. Trimming stripped 6 bases from V and 6 bases from J, with 7 bases between. This CDR3 has 11 amino acids. The CDR3 sequence: CASSSRDTQYF. The CDR3 nucleotides read TGTGCCAGCAGCTCCCGGGATACGCAGTATTTT.

The rearrangement links TRBV7-2 to TRBJ2-4, with 8 positions matching TRBD1. The DNA end is more similar to TRBJ2-5, so the J call may be wrong. The germline CDR1 and CDR2 sequences are SGHTA and FQGNSA. This CDR3 has 15 amino acids. CDR3 coding DNA: TGTGCCAGCAGCTTAGCCGGACAGGGTGGGGAGACCCAGTACTTC. It is translated as CASSLAGQGGETQYF.